This record covers a single TCR beta chain. Its antigen target is currently unknown. Base qualities are not recorded, but no much larger clone differs from it by a single base. RNA was extracted using the RNeasy kit, and about 0.45 to 1 ug of the RNA was reverse transcribed with random hexamers. The immunoSEQ multiplex PCR assay, covering 54 Vbeta and 13 Jbeta segments, was used to amplify TCR beta CDR3 regions. PCR amplification bias was corrected using a synthetic template baseline for primer optimization and computational correction. In the source study's methods: Only productive sequences were kept, with reads annotated to V, D and J genes according to IMGT and analyzed in immunoSEQ Analyzer. To calculate clonality, Shannon entropy was normalized by log2 of the number of productive unique sequences and then subtracted from one. For each patient and control, public and private clones were evaluated among the 100 most prevalent clones. Susac-specific clones were defined as absent from healthy and MS cohorts, roughly 1,100 published viral clones and other ImmuneACCESS disease sequences. TCRdb reprocessed the public reads (quality trimming at Q25 with fastp, clone calling with MiXCR) and kept in-frame beta chains. Rows with one shared CDR3 protein collapse into an entry with the most common genes and DNA. TCRdb assigned the V and J calls; the authors' analysis was not used. A total of about 200,000 distinct CDR3 sequences appear in this sample, around 96% of them only once. 0.093% of the sample rests with the top ten.

This record belongs to a study of CD8 T cells in Susac syndrome (dated by TCRdb to between 2018 and 2021). About the full investigation: The study used repertoire sequencing to test whether antigen drove CD8+ T cell activation and differentiation in Susac syndrome. Broad study findings and their caveats: The number of individuals in the TCR sequencing and HLA analysis was acknowledged as relatively small.

The germline V gene (reference sequence) gives CDR1 as DFQATT and CDR2 as SNEGSKA. V sheds 6 bases and J sheds 4 bases, leaving 17 bases between their ends. The CDR3 spans 14 residues, from the cysteine through the phenylalanine. Only CDR3 DNA is held: 42 bases, read in frame from base 1. High-throughput TCR beta sequencing profiled peripheral blood CD8+ and CD4+ T cells from healthy donors, Susac syndrome patients and multiple sclerosis patients. The multiple sclerosis controls were treatment-naive patients whose relapsing-remitting disease, either stable or active, fulfilled the revised McDonald criteria. Bulk CD8+ and CD4+ T cells were purified by magnetic negative isolation, while CD8+ TEMRA cells were enriched using FACS. Blood was drawn into EDTA tubes, processed within 24 hours, and PBMCs were isolated by density gradient centrifugation. PBMCs intended for TCR sequencing were cryopreserved in liquid nitrogen and thawed later in a water bath at 37 degrees C. A purity of at least 90% was achieved for sorted or isolated CD4+, CD8+ and CD8+ TEMRA cells.

This sequence was found in a human donor with multiple sclerosis. The source material was CD4+ T cells from PBMCs. The chain is assembled from TRBV20-1 and TRBJ2-3; possibly the D gene is TRBD1, per 6 matching bases. The CDR3 here reads CSAKDAQGSDTQYF. At the DNA level, the sequence is TGCAGTGCCAAAGATGCACAGGGCTCAGATACGCAGTATTTT.